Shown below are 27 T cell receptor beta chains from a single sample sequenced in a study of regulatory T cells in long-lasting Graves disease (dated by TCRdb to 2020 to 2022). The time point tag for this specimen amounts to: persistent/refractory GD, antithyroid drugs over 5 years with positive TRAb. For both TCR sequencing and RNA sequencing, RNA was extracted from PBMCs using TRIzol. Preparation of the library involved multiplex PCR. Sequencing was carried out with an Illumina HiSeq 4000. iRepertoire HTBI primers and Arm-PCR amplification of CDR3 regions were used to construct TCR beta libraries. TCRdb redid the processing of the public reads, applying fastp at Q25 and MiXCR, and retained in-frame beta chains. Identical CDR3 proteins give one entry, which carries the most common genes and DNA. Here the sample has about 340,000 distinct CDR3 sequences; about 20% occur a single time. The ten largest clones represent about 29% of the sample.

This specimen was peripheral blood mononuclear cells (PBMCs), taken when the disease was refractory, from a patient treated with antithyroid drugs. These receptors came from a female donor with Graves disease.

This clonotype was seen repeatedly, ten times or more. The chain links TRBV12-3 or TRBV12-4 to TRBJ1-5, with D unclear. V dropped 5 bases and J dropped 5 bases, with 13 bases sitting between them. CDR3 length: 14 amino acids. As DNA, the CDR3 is TGTGCCAGCAGTCTCCGGGCCACCCATCAGCCCCAGCATTTT. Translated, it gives CASSLRATHQPQHF.

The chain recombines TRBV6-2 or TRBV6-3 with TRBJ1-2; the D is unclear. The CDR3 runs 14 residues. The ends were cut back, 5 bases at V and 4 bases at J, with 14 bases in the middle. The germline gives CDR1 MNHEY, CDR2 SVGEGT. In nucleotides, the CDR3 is TGTGCCAGCAGTGAAGGTCTGGTCCCCTATGGCTACACCTTC. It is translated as CASSEGLVPYGYTF.

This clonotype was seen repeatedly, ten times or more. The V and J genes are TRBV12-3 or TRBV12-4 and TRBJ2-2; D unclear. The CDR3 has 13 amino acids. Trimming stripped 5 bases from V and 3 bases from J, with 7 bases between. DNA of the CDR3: TGTGCCAGCAGTCTTGGGTACACCGGGGAGCTGTTTTTT. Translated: CASSLGYTGELFF.

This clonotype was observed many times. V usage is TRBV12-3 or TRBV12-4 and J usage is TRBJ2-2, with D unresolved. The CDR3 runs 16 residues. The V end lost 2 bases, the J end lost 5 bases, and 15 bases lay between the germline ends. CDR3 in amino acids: CASSLSGPGTTGELFF. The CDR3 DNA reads TGTGCCAGCAGTTTATCGGGCCCCGGTACGACCGGGGAGCTGTTTTTT.

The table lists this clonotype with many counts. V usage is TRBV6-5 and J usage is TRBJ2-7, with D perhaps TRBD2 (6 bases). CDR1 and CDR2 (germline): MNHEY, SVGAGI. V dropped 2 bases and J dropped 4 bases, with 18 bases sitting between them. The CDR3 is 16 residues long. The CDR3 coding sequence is TGTGCCAGCAGTTACGGGGGGAGGAATGTTGTTTACGAGCAGTACTTC. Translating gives CASSYGGRNVVYEQYF.

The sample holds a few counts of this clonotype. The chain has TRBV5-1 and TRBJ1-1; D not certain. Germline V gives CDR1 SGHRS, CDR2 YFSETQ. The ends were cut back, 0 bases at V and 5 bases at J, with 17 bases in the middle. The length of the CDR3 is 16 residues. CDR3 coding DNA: TGCGCCAGCAGCTTGGCCGGGCGGTCAACCGGGACTGAAGCTTTCTTT. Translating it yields CASSLAGRSTGTEAFF. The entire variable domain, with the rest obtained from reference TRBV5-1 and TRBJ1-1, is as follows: KAGVTQTPRYLIKTRGQQVTLSCSPISGHRSVSWYQQTPGQGLQFLFEYFSETQRNKGNFPGRFSGRQFSNSRSEMNVSTLELGDSALYLCASSLAGRSTGTEAFFGQGTRLTVV.

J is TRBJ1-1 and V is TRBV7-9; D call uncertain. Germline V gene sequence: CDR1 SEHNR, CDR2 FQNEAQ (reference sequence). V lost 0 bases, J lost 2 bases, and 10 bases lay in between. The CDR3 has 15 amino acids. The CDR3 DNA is TGTGCCAGCAGCTTAGCGACGAGTGGAAACACTGAAGCTTTCTTT. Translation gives CASSLATSGNTEAFF.

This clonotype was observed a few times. Written as DNA, the CDR3 is TGCAGTGCTCAAAGGGGGGGGAGCTACAATGAGCAGTTCTTC. Amino acid sequence: CSAQRGGSYNEQFF. The gene calls are TRBV20-1 and TRBJ2-1; tentatively, D is TRBD2 (7 bases). The CDR3 is made up of 14 amino acids. V was pared by 5 bases and J by 3 bases, with 14 bases between. CDR1 and CDR2 (germline): DFQATT, SNEGSKA (reference sequence).

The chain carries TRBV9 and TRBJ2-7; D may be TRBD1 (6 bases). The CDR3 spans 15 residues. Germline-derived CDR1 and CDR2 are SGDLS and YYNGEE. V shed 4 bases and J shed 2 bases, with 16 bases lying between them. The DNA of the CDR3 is TGTGCCAGCAGCCCCAACAGGGTACCGCCCTACGAGCAGTACTTC. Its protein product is CASSPNRVPPYEQYF.

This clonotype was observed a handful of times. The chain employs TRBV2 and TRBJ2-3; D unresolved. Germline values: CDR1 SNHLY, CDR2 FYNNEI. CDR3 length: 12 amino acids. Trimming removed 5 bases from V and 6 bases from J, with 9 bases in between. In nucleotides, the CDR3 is TGTGCCAGCAGTTTATTGGGGGATACGCAGTATTTT. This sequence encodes CASSLLGDTQYF.

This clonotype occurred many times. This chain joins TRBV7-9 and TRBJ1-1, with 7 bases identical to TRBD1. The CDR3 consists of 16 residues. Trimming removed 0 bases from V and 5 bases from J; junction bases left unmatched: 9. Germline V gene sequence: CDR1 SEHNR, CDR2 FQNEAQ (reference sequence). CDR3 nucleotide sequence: TGTGCCAGCAGCTTAGCAGACAGGGTAATGGAGACTGAAGCTTTCTTT. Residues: CASSLADRVMETEAFF.

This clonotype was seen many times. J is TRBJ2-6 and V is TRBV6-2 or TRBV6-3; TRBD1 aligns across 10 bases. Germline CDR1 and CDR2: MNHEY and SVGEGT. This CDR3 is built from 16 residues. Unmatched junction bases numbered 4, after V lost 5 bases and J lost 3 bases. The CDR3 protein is CASSPTGGGGANVLTF. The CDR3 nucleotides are TGTGCCAGCAGTCCGACAGGGGGCGGTGGGGCCAACGTCCTGACTTTC.

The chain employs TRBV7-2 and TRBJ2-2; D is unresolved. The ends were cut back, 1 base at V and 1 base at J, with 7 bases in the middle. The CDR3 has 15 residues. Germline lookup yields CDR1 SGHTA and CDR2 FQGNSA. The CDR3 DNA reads TGTGCCAGCAGCTTAGGGTGGGGGAACACCGGGGAGCTGTTTTTT. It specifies CASSLGWGNTGELFF. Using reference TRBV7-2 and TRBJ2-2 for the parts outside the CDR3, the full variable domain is GAGVSQSPSNKVTEKGKDVELRCDPISGHTALYWYRQSLGQGLEFLIYFQGNSAPDKSGLPSDRFSAERTGGSVSTLTIQRTQQEDSAVYLCASSLGWGNTGELFFGEGSRLTVL.

The CDR3 sequence: CASSVGGPQYEQYF. CDR3 sequence (DNA): TGTGCCAGCAGCGTAGGGGGACCGCAATACGAGCAGTACTTC. The rearrangement joins TRBV9 to TRBJ2-7; possibly TRBD1 or TRBD2 for D (5 bases each). The CDR3 length is 14 residues. From germline, CDR1 is SGDLS and CDR2 YYNGEE. The germline V and J ends were trimmed by 0 bases and 4 bases, with 11 bases remaining between them.

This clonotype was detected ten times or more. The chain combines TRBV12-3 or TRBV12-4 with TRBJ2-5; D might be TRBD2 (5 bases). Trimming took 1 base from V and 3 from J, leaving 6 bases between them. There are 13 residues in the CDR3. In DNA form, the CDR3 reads TGTGCCAGCAGTTTAGGAGGGAAAGAGACCCAGTACTTC. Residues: CASSLGGKETQYF.

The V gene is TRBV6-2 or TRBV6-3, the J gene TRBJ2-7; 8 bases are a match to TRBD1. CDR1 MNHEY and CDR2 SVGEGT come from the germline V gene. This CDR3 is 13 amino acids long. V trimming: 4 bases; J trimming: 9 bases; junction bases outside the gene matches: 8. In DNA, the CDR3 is TGTGCCAGCAGTTTCGGGGCAGGACAGGGGCAGTACTTC. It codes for CASSFGAGQGQYF.

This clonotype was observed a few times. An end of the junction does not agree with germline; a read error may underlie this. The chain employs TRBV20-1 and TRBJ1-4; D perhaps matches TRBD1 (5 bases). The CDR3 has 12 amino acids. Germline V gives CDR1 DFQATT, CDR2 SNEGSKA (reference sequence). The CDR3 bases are TGCAGTGCTAGAGATAACACCCGGGGCTCGGTTTTT. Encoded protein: CSARDNTRGSVF.

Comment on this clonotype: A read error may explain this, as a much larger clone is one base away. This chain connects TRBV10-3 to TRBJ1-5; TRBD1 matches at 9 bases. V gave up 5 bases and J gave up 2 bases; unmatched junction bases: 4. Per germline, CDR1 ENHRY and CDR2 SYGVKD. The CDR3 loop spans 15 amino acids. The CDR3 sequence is CAISTGTGCNQPQHF. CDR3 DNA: TGTGCCATCAGTACCGGGACAGGGTGCAATCAGCCCCAGCATTTT.

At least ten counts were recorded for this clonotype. The CDR3 DNA reads TGTGCCATACAGCCGATAGAAAGCAATCAGCCCCAGCATTTT. Translation: CAIQPIESNQPQHF. The chain is built from TRBV28 and TRBJ1-5; D gene uncertain. The germline gives CDR1 MDHEN, CDR2 SYDVKM. The CDR3 has 14 residues. V lost 10 bases, J lost 1 base, and 14 bases lay in between.

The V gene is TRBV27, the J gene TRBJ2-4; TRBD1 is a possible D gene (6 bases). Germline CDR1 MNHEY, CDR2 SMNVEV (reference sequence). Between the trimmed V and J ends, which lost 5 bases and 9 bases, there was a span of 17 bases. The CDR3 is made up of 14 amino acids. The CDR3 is CASSKSGERVIQYF. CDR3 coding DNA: TGTGCCAGCAGTAAATCAGGGGAGAGGGTCATTCAGTACTTC.

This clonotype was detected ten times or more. CDR3 DNA sequence: TGTGCCAGCAGCGAACAGGCCCACAGGAGAGAGACCCAGTACTTC. Protein: CASSEQAHRRETQYF. The gene calls are TRBV7-2 and TRBJ2-5, with a possible D match to TRBD1 (5 bases). Per germline, CDR1 SGHTA and CDR2 FQGNSA. The CDR3 loop spans 15 amino acids. V was pared by 5 bases and J by 4 bases, with 17 bases between.

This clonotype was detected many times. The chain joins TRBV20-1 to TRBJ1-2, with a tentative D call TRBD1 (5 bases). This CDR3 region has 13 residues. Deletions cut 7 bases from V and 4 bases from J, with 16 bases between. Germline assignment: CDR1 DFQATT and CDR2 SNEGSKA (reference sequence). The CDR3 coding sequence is TGCAGTGTTGCCCAGGGTAATTTCTATGGCTACACCTTC. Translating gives CSVAQGNFYGYTF.

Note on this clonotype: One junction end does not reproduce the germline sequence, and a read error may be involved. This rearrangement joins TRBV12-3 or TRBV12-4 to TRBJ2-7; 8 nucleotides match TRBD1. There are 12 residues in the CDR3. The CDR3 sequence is CASSLSAGQVGF. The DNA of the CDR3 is TGTGCCAGCAGTTTATCTGCGGGACAGGTAGGCTTC.

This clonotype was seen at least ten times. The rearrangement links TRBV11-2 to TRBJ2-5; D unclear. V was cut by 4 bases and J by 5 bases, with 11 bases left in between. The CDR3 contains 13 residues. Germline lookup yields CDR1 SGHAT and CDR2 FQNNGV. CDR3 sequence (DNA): TGTGCCAGCAGCTCCGCTATCGAGGAGACCCAGTACTTC. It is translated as CASSSAIEETQYF. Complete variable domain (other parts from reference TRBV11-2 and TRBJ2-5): EAGVAQSPRYKIIEKRQSVAFWCNPISGHATLYWYQQILGQGPKLLIQFQNNGVVDDSQLPKDRFSAERLKGVDSTLKIQPAKLEDSAVYLCASSSAIEETQYFGPGTRLLVL.

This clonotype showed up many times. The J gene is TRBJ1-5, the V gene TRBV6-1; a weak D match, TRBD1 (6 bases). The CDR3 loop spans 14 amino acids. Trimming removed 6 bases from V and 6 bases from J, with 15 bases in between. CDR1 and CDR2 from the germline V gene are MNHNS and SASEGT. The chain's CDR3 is CASRGNTGLQPQHF. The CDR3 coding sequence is TGTGCCAGCAGGGGTAATACAGGGCTTCAGCCCCAGCATTTT.

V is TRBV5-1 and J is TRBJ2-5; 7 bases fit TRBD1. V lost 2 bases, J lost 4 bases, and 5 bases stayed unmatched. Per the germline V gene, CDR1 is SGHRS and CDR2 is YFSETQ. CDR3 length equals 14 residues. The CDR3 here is CASSFFRQGETQYF. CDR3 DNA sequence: TGCGCCAGCAGCTTCTTCCGACAGGGAGAGACCCAGTACTTC.

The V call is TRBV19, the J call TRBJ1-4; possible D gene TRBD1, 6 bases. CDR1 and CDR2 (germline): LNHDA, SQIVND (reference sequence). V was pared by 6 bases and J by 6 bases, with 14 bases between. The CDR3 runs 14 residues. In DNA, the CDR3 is TGTGCCAGTAGCACCGACAGGACCTATGAAAAACTGTTTTTT. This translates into CASSTDRTYEKLFF.